A selection of T cell receptor beta chains follows, all from one sample in a study of beta chain features in type 1 diabetes. The data were produced by immunoSEQ multiplex PCR, yet TCRdb's version contains in-frame clones alone and is incomplete. The sample has under 550,000 clones; 10% to 12% are singletons. The specimen was naive CD4+ T cells from blood. The source of these receptors is a woman under 30 in good health. The CDR3 runs from the conserved cysteine through the conserved F or W. D genes are given only for firm matches. The size field is filled for only some rows; it gives once, few, many or a size class.

v_call: TRBV2; j_call: TRBJ2-5; d_call: -; clone_size: few; cdr3_length: 13; cdr3_nt: TGTGCCAGCAACAGGAATCAGCAAGAGACCCAGTACTTC; cdr3_aa: CASNRNQQETQYF
v_call: TRBV7-3; j_call: TRBJ2-3; d_call: -; clone_size: few; cdr3_length: 12; cdr3_nt: TGTGCCAGCAGCTTACGTACAGATACGCAGTATTTT; cdr3_aa: CASSLRTDTQYF
v_call: TRBV18; j_call: TRBJ2-3; d_call: -; clone_size: few; cdr3_length: 13; cdr3_nt: TGTGCCAGCTCACCAACAGGGTCAGATACGCAGTATTTT; cdr3_aa: CASSPTGSDTQYF
v_call: TRBV9; j_call: TRBJ2-3; d_call: TRBD2; clone_size: few; cdr3_length: 16; cdr3_nt: TGTGCCAGCAGTCGGAGACCGGGACTACACACAGATACGCAGTATTTT; cdr3_aa: CASSRRPGLHTDTQYF
v_call: TRBV10-3; j_call: TRBJ2-7; d_call: TRBD1; clone_size: few; cdr3_length: 17; cdr3_nt: TGTGCCATCAGTGACCCATTCGGACAGGGGCATCCCTACGAGCAGTACTTC; cdr3_aa: CAISDPFGQGHPYEQYF
v_call: TRBV4-2; j_call: TRBJ2-7; d_call: TRBD2; clone_size: -; cdr3_length: 17; cdr3_nt: TGTGCCAGCAGCTCCCGGACTAGCGGTTATTCCTCCTACGAGCAGTACTTC; cdr3_aa: CASSSRTSGYSSYEQYF
v_call: TRBV5-1; j_call: TRBJ2-7; d_call: TRBD1; clone_size: -; cdr3_length: 15; cdr3_nt: TGCGCCAGCAGCTTGGTATACAGGGGACGGTACGAGCAGTACTTC; cdr3_aa: CASSLVYRGRYEQYF
v_call: TRBV11-2; j_call: TRBJ2-1; d_call: TRBD1; clone_size: few; cdr3_length: 14; cdr3_nt: TGTGCCAGCAGCTCCCCCAGGGGGCGCAATGAGCAGTTCTTC; cdr3_aa: CASSSPRGRNEQFF
v_call: TRBV7-7; j_call: TRBJ2-1; d_call: TRBD1; clone_size: few; cdr3_length: 15; cdr3_nt: TGTGCCAGCAGCCCCATACAGGGGCCAAGCAATGAGCAGTTCTTC; cdr3_aa: CASSPIQGPSNEQFF
v_call: TRBV12-5; j_call: TRBJ2-7; d_call: TRBD1; clone_size: -; cdr3_length: 16; cdr3_nt: TGTGCTAGTGGTTTGGTATTGGGACAGGGACGGTACGAGCAGTACTTC; cdr3_aa: CASGLVLGQGRYEQYF
v_call: TRBV7-9; j_call: TRBJ1-6; d_call: -; clone_size: few; cdr3_length: 16; cdr3_nt: TGTGCCAGCAGCAAATCCGGGACGGCAAGGAATTCACCCCTCCACTTT; cdr3_aa: CASSKSGTARNSPLHF
v_call: TRBV2; j_call: TRBJ1-1; d_call: TRBD1; clone_size: few; cdr3_length: 15; cdr3_nt: TGTGCCAGCAGTGGCGACAGGGGCGCCGACACTGAAGCTTTCTTT; cdr3_aa: CASSGDRGADTEAFF
v_call: TRBV29-1; j_call: TRBJ1-3; d_call: TRBD1; clone_size: -; cdr3_length: 16; cdr3_nt: TGCAGCGTTGTCCTCCGACAGGGTAGTATTGGAAACACCATATATTTT; cdr3_aa: CSVVLRQGSIGNTIYF
v_call: TRBV30; j_call: TRBJ1-1; d_call: -; clone_size: -; cdr3_length: 14; cdr3_nt: TGTGCCTGGAGTGGAGAACCGGGAGGGAGGTCAGCTTTCTTT; cdr3_aa: CAWSGEPGGRSAFF
v_call: TRBV7-3; j_call: TRBJ2-6; d_call: -; clone_size: -; cdr3_length: 16; cdr3_nt: TGTGCCAGCAGCCGAAGCCTCAGCTCTGGGGCCAACGTCCTGACTTTC; cdr3_aa: CASSRSLSSGANVLTF
v_call: TRBV9; j_call: TRBJ2-3; d_call: -; clone_size: few; cdr3_length: 14; cdr3_nt: TGTGCCAGCAGCGTAGAACCGATGGCAGATACGCAGTATTTT; cdr3_aa: CASSVEPMADTQYF
v_call: TRBV7-6; j_call: TRBJ2-1; d_call: TRBD2; clone_size: few; cdr3_length: 15; cdr3_nt: TGTGCCAGCAGTACCGCTAGCGGCACCTACAATGAGCAGTTCTTC; cdr3_aa: CASSTASGTYNEQFF
v_call: TRBV10-3; j_call: TRBJ2-1; d_call: TRBD1; clone_size: -; cdr3_length: 14; cdr3_nt: TGTGCCATCAGCCTTGGGACAGCCCGGCCTGAGCAGTTCTTC; cdr3_aa: CAISLGTARPEQFF
v_call: TRBV5-1; j_call: TRBJ2-3; d_call: -; clone_size: few; cdr3_length: 13; cdr3_nt: TGCGCCAGCAGCTTGGAGGGTACAGATACGCAGTATTTT; cdr3_aa: CASSLEGTDTQYF
v_call: TRBV4-1; j_call: TRBJ1-2; d_call: -; clone_size: -; cdr3_length: 16; cdr3_nt: TGCGCCAGCAGCCCAGGACTAGCGGGAGGGCCGGGTGGCTACACCTTC; cdr3_aa: CASSPGLAGGPGGYTF
v_call: TRBV7-8; j_call: TRBJ1-2; d_call: -; clone_size: few; cdr3_length: 12; cdr3_nt: TGTGCCAGCAGCCAGACAACTTATGGCTACACCTTC; cdr3_aa: CASSQTTYGYTF
v_call: TRBV7-2; j_call: TRBJ2-4; d_call: -; clone_size: few; cdr3_length: 14; cdr3_nt: TGTGCCAGCAGCCAGGGCCTCAACAAAAACATTCAGTACTTC; cdr3_aa: CASSQGLNKNIQYF
v_call: TRBV4-3; j_call: TRBJ1-5; d_call: TRBD1; clone_size: few; cdr3_length: 15; cdr3_nt: TGCGCCAGCAGCCGTCGGGACAGGAGGAATCAGCCCCAGCATTTT; cdr3_aa: CASSRRDRRNQPQHF
v_call: TRBV11-2; j_call: TRBJ2-1; d_call: TRBD1; clone_size: -; cdr3_length: 15; cdr3_nt: TGTGCCAGCAGCAGCGGGACAGGGATAGGAAATGAGCAGTTCTTC; cdr3_aa: CASSSGTGIGNEQFF
v_call: TRBV4-1; j_call: TRBJ1-1; d_call: TRBD1; clone_size: -; cdr3_length: 15; cdr3_nt: TGCGCCAGCGGAGCCGGGGACAGTCGAGAAACTGAAGCTTTCTTT; cdr3_aa: CASGAGDSRETEAFF
v_call: TRBV7-3; j_call: TRBJ2-3; d_call: TRBD2; clone_size: few; cdr3_length: 15; cdr3_nt: TGTGCCAGCAGCATAACGACTAGCGGGGTTACTACGCAGTATTTT; cdr3_aa: CASSITTSGVTTQYF
v_call: TRBV20-1; j_call: TRBJ2-3; d_call: -; clone_size: -; cdr3_length: 11; cdr3_nt: TGCAGTGCTCCCAATACAGATACGCAGTATTTT; cdr3_aa: CSAPNTDTQYF
v_call: TRBV2; j_call: TRBJ2-1; d_call: -; clone_size: few; cdr3_length: 17; cdr3_nt: TGTGCCAGCAGTGAAGGTGGTTGGAGCCTTAGCTACAATGAGCAGTTCTTC; cdr3_aa: CASSEGGWSLSYNEQFF
v_call: TRBV30; j_call: TRBJ1-1; d_call: -; clone_size: few; cdr3_length: 13; cdr3_nt: TGTGCCTGGATGAGGGGGGGAAGGACTGAAGCTTTCTTT; cdr3_aa: CAWMRGGRTEAFF
v_call: TRBV5-1; j_call: TRBJ2-3; d_call: TRBD2; clone_size: few; cdr3_length: 17; cdr3_nt: TGCGCCAGCAGCTTGGCCGGGACTAGCGGGATCACAGATACGCAGTATTTT; cdr3_aa: CASSLAGTSGITDTQYF
v_call: TRBV4-1; j_call: TRBJ1-6; d_call: -; clone_size: -; cdr3_length: 15; cdr3_nt: TGCGCCAGCAGCCGGACCAGGGTCGAGGATTCACCCCTCCACTTT; cdr3_aa: CASSRTRVEDSPLHF
v_call: TRBV2; j_call: TRBJ2-3; d_call: -; clone_size: few; cdr3_length: 15; cdr3_nt: TGTGCCAGCAGTGTCCGACAGGCGCTCACAGATACGCAGTATTTT; cdr3_aa: CASSVRQALTDTQYF
v_call: TRBV28; j_call: TRBJ2-4; d_call: TRBD2; clone_size: -; cdr3_length: 16; cdr3_nt: TGTGCCAGCAGTTTATTTAGCGGGGGGCAAGAAAACATTCAGTACTTC; cdr3_aa: CASSLFSGGQENIQYF
v_call: TRBV7-3; j_call: TRBJ2-1; d_call: -; clone_size: -; cdr3_length: 15; cdr3_nt: TGTGCCAGCAGCCCTTCGCGACAGGAGTACAATGAGCAGTTCTTC; cdr3_aa: CASSPSRQEYNEQFF
v_call: TRBV28; j_call: TRBJ2-3; d_call: TRBD2; clone_size: few; cdr3_length: 13; cdr3_nt: TGTGCCAGCATTAGCGGGGGCGGAGATACGCAGTATTTT; cdr3_aa: CASISGGGDTQYF
v_call: TRBV29-1; j_call: TRBJ2-5; d_call: -; clone_size: many; cdr3_length: 12; cdr3_nt: TGCAGCGCGGGGCCCGTCCAAGAGACCCAGTACTTC; cdr3_aa: CSAGPVQETQYF
v_call: TRBV29-1; j_call: TRBJ2-1; d_call: -; clone_size: -; cdr3_length: 13; cdr3_nt: TGCAGCGTTGGAATGGGCAGACGGTGGGGGGAGTTCTTC; cdr3_aa: CSVGMGRRWGEFF
v_call: TRBV5-1; j_call: TRBJ2-5; d_call: -; clone_size: few; cdr3_length: 14; cdr3_nt: TGCGCCAGCAGCTTACAGGCGGTCCAAGAGACCCAGTACTTC; cdr3_aa: CASSLQAVQETQYF
v_call: TRBV7-2; j_call: TRBJ2-1; d_call: -; clone_size: -; cdr3_length: 15; cdr3_nt: TGTGCCAGCAGCGTCCATAGGGACTCCTACAATGAGCAGTTCTTC; cdr3_aa: CASSVHRDSYNEQFF
v_call: TRBV11-2; j_call: TRBJ2-3; d_call: -; clone_size: -; cdr3_length: 14; cdr3_nt: TGTGCCAGCAGCCCGACTATGGGAATAGATACGCAGTATTTT; cdr3_aa: CASSPTMGIDTQYF
v_call: TRBV15; j_call: TRBJ1-5; d_call: -; clone_size: -; cdr3_length: 15; cdr3_nt: TGTGCCACCAGCGTTTTACAGGGCGTAGGTCAGCCCCAGCATTTT; cdr3_aa: CATSVLQGVGQPQHF
v_call: TRBV20-1; j_call: TRBJ1-2; d_call: -; clone_size: few; cdr3_length: 11; cdr3_nt: TGCAGTGCAAATGGCCGATATGGCTACACCTTC; cdr3_aa: CSANGRYGYTF
v_call: TRBV7-9; j_call: TRBJ1-3; d_call: -; clone_size: few; cdr3_length: 15; cdr3_nt: TGTGCCAGCAGCTTAGCCGGCACAGCCGGAAACACCATATATTTT; cdr3_aa: CASSLAGTAGNTIYF
v_call: TRBV29-1; j_call: TRBJ1-2; d_call: -; clone_size: -; cdr3_length: 14; cdr3_nt: TGCAGCGTTGAAGAATTCAGTTACTACTATGGCTACACCTTC; cdr3_aa: CSVEEFSYYYGYTF
v_call: TRBV7-9; j_call: TRBJ2-2; d_call: -; clone_size: few; cdr3_length: 18; cdr3_nt: TGTGCCAGCAGCCCCTGGTTAACCTTAGGACCCCGGATCGTGGAGCTGTTTTTT; cdr3_aa: CASSPWLTLGPRIVELFF
v_call: TRBV6-5; j_call: TRBJ2-6; d_call: TRBD2; clone_size: -; cdr3_length: 15; cdr3_nt: TGTGCCAGCATGGGAGGGAGCTCTGGGGCCAACGTCCTGACTTTC; cdr3_aa: CASMGGSSGANVLTF
v_call: TRBV13; j_call: TRBJ1-2; d_call: -; clone_size: -; cdr3_length: 13; cdr3_nt: TGTGCCAGCAGCCAGGGGCGTAACTATGGCTACACCTTC; cdr3_aa: CASSQGRNYGYTF
v_call: TRBV25-1; j_call: TRBJ2-7; d_call: -; clone_size: few; cdr3_length: 11; cdr3_nt: TGTGCCAGCAGTGCCCCCTACGAGCAGTACTTC; cdr3_aa: CASSAPYEQYF
v_call: TRBV29-1; j_call: TRBJ2-2; d_call: -; clone_size: few; cdr3_length: 11; cdr3_nt: TGCAGCGGTGAGGGAACCGGGGAGCTGTTTTTT; cdr3_aa: CSGEGTGELFF
v_call: TRBV23-1; j_call: TRBJ1-2; d_call: TRBD1; clone_size: -; cdr3_length: 16; cdr3_nt: TGCGCCAGCAGTCACCCCGGGACAGGGTTTGACTATGGCTACACCTTC; cdr3_aa: CASSHPGTGFDYGYTF
v_call: TRBV6-5; j_call: TRBJ2-2; d_call: TRBD2; clone_size: few; cdr3_length: 14; cdr3_nt: TGTGCCAGCAGTTACTTTAGCGGGATCGGGGAGCTGTTTTTT; cdr3_aa: CASSYFSGIGELFF
v_call: TRBV5-4; j_call: TRBJ2-1; d_call: -; clone_size: -; cdr3_length: 14; cdr3_nt: TGTGCCAGCGGCCCTCGGACAGCCTACAATGAGCAGTTCTTC; cdr3_aa: CASGPRTAYNEQFF
v_call: TRBV2; j_call: TRBJ2-7; d_call: -; clone_size: -; cdr3_length: 14; cdr3_nt: TGTGCCAGCAAAGGGACCCTGGCTGCCTACGAGCAGTACTTC; cdr3_aa: CASKGTLAAYEQYF
v_call: TRBV7-2; j_call: TRBJ2-5; d_call: -; clone_size: few; cdr3_length: 11; cdr3_nt: TGTGCCAGCAGCTTGCAGGAGACCCAGTACTTC; cdr3_aa: CASSLQETQYF
v_call: TRBV5-1; j_call: TRBJ2-5; d_call: -; clone_size: -; cdr3_length: 12; cdr3_nt: TGCGCCAGCAGCTTGGTTGGAGAGACCCAGTACTTC; cdr3_aa: CASSLVGETQYF